Listed below are T cell receptor beta chains from one sample, sequenced in a study of blood T cells in healthy people across ages. One entry per CDR3 protein, called by TCRdb with MiXCR from the 5' RACE reads. This table has roughly 800,000 distinct CDR3 sequences, roughly 64% appearing once. The specimen sequenced was blood. All receptors derive from a man aged 25 to 40 in good health. Both conserved end residues are part of each CDR3. Fields, in order: J gene, V gene, clone size, D gene, CDR3 DNA, CDR3 protein. A D gene is named only where the DNA matches it firmly. The listing skips clone size in some rows; elsewhere it reads once, few, many or a size class.

TRBJ1-6,TRBV5-5,NA,NA,TGTGCCAGCAGTCCCAACGAGCCAGGGAGATCACCCCTCCACTTT,CASSPNEPGRSPLHF
TRBJ2-5,TRBV2,NA,NA,TGTGCCAGCAGGTTCAGGGACCGTCCTCAGGAGACCCAGTACTTC,CASRFRDRPQETQYF
TRBJ2-5,TRBV20-1,NA,TRBD1,TGCAGTGCTAGACAGGGGGCCTCAGAGACCCAGTACTTC,CSARQGASETQYF
TRBJ2-7,TRBV2,few,TRBD2,TGTGCCAGCAGTGGGGGAGCGGGAGCGAGCTACGAGCAGTACTTC,CASSGGAGASYEQYF
TRBJ1-2,TRBV12-5,NA,NA,TGTGCTAGTGGTTTGCCTCCATTCACACAGGGCTACACCTTC,CASGLPPFTQGYTF
TRBJ2-3,TRBV5-1,NA,NA,TGCGCCAGCAGCTTGAGGGGAATAGGTGGCCCAGATACGCAGTATTTT,CASSLRGIGGPDTQYF
TRBJ1-2,TRBV5-6,once,TRBD1,TGTGCCAGCAGCCTCCTCGACAGGGACTATGGCTACACCTTC,CASSLLDRDYGYTF
TRBJ1-2,TRBV2,NA,NA,TGTGCCAGCAGTGTATTGGGGGTTAGCTATGGCTACACCTTC,CASSVLGVSYGYTF
TRBJ2-3,TRBV12-3/TRBV12-4,NA,TRBD2,TGTGCCACGGGGGTCGGCGGGGGGACAGATACGCAGTATTTT,CATGVGGGTDTQYF
TRBJ2-1,TRBV6-2/TRBV6-3,NA,TRBD1,TGTGCCAGCACGGACAGGGGATGGGATGAGCAGTTCTTC,CASTDRGWDEQFF
TRBJ2-3,TRBV9,NA,NA,TGTGCCACTAGTCCCGGGATCACAGATACGCAGTATTTT,CATSPGITDTQYF
TRBJ1-2,TRBV7-2,few,NA,TGTGCCAGCAGCTTGGATGGTACTAACTATGGCTACACCTTC,CASSLDGTNYGYTF
TRBJ2-7,TRBV5-1,NA,TRBD2,TGCGCCAGCAGCCCACAAAACGGGGGGGCTTTCTACGAGCAGTACTTC,CASSPQNGGAFYEQYF
TRBJ2-3,TRBV20-1,many,TRBD2,TGCAGTGCTACCGCTATAGCGGGAGGGCCTGGAGATACGCAGTATTTT,CSATAIAGGPGDTQYF
TRBJ2-4,TRBV7-9,NA,TRBD2,TGTGCCAGCAGCTCCCCGGGGGGCAAAAACATTCAGTACTTC,CASSSPGGKNIQYF
TRBJ1-2,TRBV7-9,NA,TRBD1,TGTGCCAGCAGCTTAATACAGGGGGCGGAGGGCTACACCTTC,CASSLIQGAEGYTF
TRBJ2-5,TRBV27,NA,NA,TGTGCCAGCAGTTTAAGGGGCAACCAAGAGACCCAGTACTTC,CASSLRGNQETQYF
TRBJ2-4,TRBV6-2/TRBV6-3,NA,NA,TGTGCCAGCAGTTACGGGACTTACAGGGGAGAGGAAAACATTCAGTACTTC,CASSYGTYRGEENIQYF
TRBJ2-1,TRBV4-3,NA,TRBD2,TGCGCCAGCAGCCTGGGACTGGCGGGAGGTTCAGACAATGAGCAGTTCTTC,CASSLGLAGGSDNEQFF
TRBJ1-3,TRBV12-3/TRBV12-4,NA,NA,TGTGCCAGCAGCCAGTACTCTGGAAACACCATATATTTT,CASSQYSGNTIYF
TRBJ2-1,TRBV5-1,few,NA,TGCGCCAGCAACTGGGCTAGCAGCTACAATGAGCAGTTCTTC,CASNWASSYNEQFF
TRBJ1-2,TRBV6-2/TRBV6-3,few,TRBD1,TGTGCCAGCAGTTACGGACAGGCCTATGGCTACACCTTC,CASSYGQAYGYTF
TRBJ2-5,TRBV20-1,NA,NA,TGCAGTGCTGACCTTTCGGGAGCATTACAAGAGACCCAGTACTTC,CSADLSGALQETQYF
TRBJ2-4,TRBV20-1,NA,NA,TGCAGTGCTAGGGCACCCCCAACGATGAGGACCGGTATGGGTGAGCAGTACTTC,CSARAPPTMRTGMGEQYF
TRBJ2-5,TRBV6-5,NA,TRBD2,TGTGCCAGCAGTTACTCGTCTAGCGGGGGGCAAGAGACCCAGTACTTC,CASSYSSSGGQETQYF
TRBJ2-7,TRBV20-1,NA,NA,TGCAGTGCCGAGCCCTGGTACGAGCAGTACTTC,CSAEPWYEQYF
TRBJ2-5,TRBV6-5,few,NA,TGTGCCAGCAGCTATACCTTAATTGCCGAGGGACGGGAGACCCAGTACTTC,CASSYTLIAEGRETQYF
TRBJ2-1,TRBV6-6,NA,NA,TGTGCCACCCAGGGGGGTGACAATGAGCAGTTCTTC,CATQGGDNEQFF
TRBJ1-2,TRBV5-6,NA,NA,TGTGCCAGCAGCTTTACTTCCCGTAGGCAGGGTGATGGCTACACCTTC,CASSFTSRRQGDGYTF
TRBJ2-3,TRBV29-1,many,TRBD2,TGCAGCGTGACTAGCGGGGGAGATATGCAGTATTTT,CSVTSGGDMQYF
TRBJ1-5,TRBV2,NA,TRBD1,TGTGCCAGCAGCGCTCGGACAGGGGGCAATCAGCCCCAGCATTTT,CASSARTGGNQPQHF
TRBJ1-2,TRBV5-1,NA,NA,TGCGCCAGCAGCTTGGAAATACGGAACTATGGCTACACCTTC,CASSLEIRNYGYTF
TRBJ2-7,TRBV10-3,NA,TRBD2,TGTGCCACAACTAGCGAGTACGAGCAGTACTTC,CATTSEYEQYF
TRBJ1-5,TRBV5-6,few,TRBD1,TGTGCCAGCAGCAGCTCCGGGACAGAGCCTTATAGCAATCAGCCCCAGCATTTT,CASSSSGTEPYSNQPQHF
TRBJ2-1,TRBV4-1,few,TRBD2,TGCGCCAGCAGCCGTATCAGCCGCCTAGCGGGGGGTTACAATGAGCAGTTCTTC,CASSRISRLAGGYNEQFF
TRBJ2-1,TRBV20-1,few,TRBD2,TGCAGTGCTAGAGACCTTACTAGCGGGGGTATTGATGAGCAGTTCTTC,CSARDLTSGGIDEQFF
TRBJ2-4,TRBV27,NA,TRBD1,TGTGCCAGCAGAACAGACAGGGGGGAGGCCAAAAACATTCAGTACTTC,CASRTDRGEAKNIQYF
TRBJ2-3,TRBV10-3,NA,TRBD2,TGTGCTTACGGGGGGTCGAGAGATACGCAGTATTTT,CAYGGSRDTQYF
TRBJ2-7,TRBV7-9,NA,TRBD2,TGTGCCAGCAGCGTATGGGGCGGGAGCCTCACCTACGAGCAGTACTTC,CASSVWGGSLTYEQYF
TRBJ2-3,TRBV29-1,NA,NA,TGCAGCGTTGAAGTGGGGGGAGGAGATACGCAGTATTTT,CSVEVGGGDTQYF
TRBJ2-7,TRBV15,NA,TRBD1,TGTGCCACCAGCGCTTCGGGACAGATCTTCGAGCAGTACTTC,CATSASGQIFEQYF
TRBJ2-3,TRBV10-3,NA,TRBD2,TGTGCCATCAGATCAAACTACAGCGGACTAGCTATGCGGGGGGATACGCAGTATTTT,CAIRSNYSGLAMRGDTQYF
TRBJ2-4,TRBV2,many,NA,TGTGCCAGCCATGACAGCCTCATAGGGGCCAAAAACATTCAGTACTTC,CASHDSLIGAKNIQYF
TRBJ2-6,TRBV28,NA,TRBD1,TGTGCCAGCAGTTTAAGGCAGGGGGCAGACTCTGGGGCCAACGTCCTGACTTTC,CASSLRQGADSGANVLTF
TRBJ1-6,TRBV2,NA,NA,TGTGCCAGCAGACAGGGAATCTCGTATTCACCCCTCCACTTT,CASRQGISYSPLHF
TRBJ2-7,TRBV7-9,NA,NA,TGTGCCAGCAGCCCAAGAGGAGAATACGAGCAGTACTTC,CASSPRGEYEQYF
TRBJ1-4,TRBV20-1,few,NA,TGCAGTGCTATGGGGCAGGAGGGGCAAAAACTGTTTTTT,CSAMGQEGQKLFF
TRBJ2-5,TRBV7-2,once,TRBD2,TGTGCCAGCAGCTCGTCCCTAGCGGGGGCGGGGGAGACCCAGTACTTC,CASSSSLAGAGETQYF
TRBJ2-1,TRBV6-2/TRBV6-3,NA,NA,TGTGCCAGCAGTGGTACATGGGGCGCCTACAATGAGCAGTTCTTC,CASSGTWGAYNEQFF
TRBJ2-1,TRBV7-2,few,TRBD2,TGTGCCAGCAGCGTTGGACTAGCGGGTGAGCAGTTCTTC,CASSVGLAGEQFF
TRBJ1-1,TRBV12-3/TRBV12-4,NA,TRBD1,TGTGCCAGCAGCAGAGACAGGGGGCAGGGCACTGAAGCTTTCTTT,CASSRDRGQGTEAFF
TRBJ2-7,TRBV29-1,NA,TRBD2,TGCAGCGCCACAAGCGGGACGATCTACGAGCAGTACTTC,CSATSGTIYEQYF
TRBJ2-7,TRBV6-5,NA,NA,TGTGCCAGCAGTCGTACCGGGACGGCTGGCTACGAGCAGTACTTC,CASSRTGTAGYEQYF
TRBJ1-2,TRBV2,few,NA,TGTGCCAGCAGTGGACAGGCCAACTATGGCTACACCTTC,CASSGQANYGYTF
TRBJ2-7,TRBV6-6,few,NA,TGTGCCAGCAGAAAAACCAGGGGAGGGGGGGAGGTCGAGCAGTACTTC,CASRKTRGGGEVEQYF